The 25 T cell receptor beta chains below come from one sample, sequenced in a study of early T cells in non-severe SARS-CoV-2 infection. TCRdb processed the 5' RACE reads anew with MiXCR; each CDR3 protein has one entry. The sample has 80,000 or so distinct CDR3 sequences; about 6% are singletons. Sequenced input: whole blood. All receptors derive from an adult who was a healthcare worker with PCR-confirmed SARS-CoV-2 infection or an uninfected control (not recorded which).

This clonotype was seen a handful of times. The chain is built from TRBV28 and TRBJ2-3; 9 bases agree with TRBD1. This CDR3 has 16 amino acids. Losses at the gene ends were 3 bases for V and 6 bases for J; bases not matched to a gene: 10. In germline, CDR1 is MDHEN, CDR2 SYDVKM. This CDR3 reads CASSFLGTGTSDTQYF. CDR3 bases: TGTGCCAGCAGTTTTCTCGGGACAGGGACGTCTGATACGCAGTATTTT. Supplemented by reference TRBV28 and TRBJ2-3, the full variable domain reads DVKVTQSSRYLVKRTGEKVFLECVQDMDHENMFWYRQDPGLGLRLIYFSYDVKMKEKGDIPEGYSVSREKKERFSLILESASTNQTSMYLCASSFLGTGTSDTQYFGPGTRLTVL.

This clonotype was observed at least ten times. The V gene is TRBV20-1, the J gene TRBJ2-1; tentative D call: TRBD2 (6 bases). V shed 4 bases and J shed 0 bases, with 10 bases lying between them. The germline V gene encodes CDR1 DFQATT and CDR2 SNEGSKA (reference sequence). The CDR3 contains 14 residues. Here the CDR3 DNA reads TGCAGTGCTAATAGCGGAAGCTCCTACAATGAGCAGTTCTTC. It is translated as CSANSGSSYNEQFF.

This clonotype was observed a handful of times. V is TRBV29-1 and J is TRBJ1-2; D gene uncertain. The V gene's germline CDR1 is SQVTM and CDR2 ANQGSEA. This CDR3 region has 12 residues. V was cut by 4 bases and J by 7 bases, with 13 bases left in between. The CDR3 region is CSVVSPSSGYTF. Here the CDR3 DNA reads TGCAGCGTTGTAAGCCCCTCCTCTGGCTACACCTTC.

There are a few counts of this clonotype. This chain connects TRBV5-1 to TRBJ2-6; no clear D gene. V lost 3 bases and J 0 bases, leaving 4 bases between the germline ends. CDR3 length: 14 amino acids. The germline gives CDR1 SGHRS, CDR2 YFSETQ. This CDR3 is CASSSASGANVLTF. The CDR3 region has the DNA TGCGCCAGCAGCTCAGCCTCTGGGGCCAACGTCCTGACTTTC.

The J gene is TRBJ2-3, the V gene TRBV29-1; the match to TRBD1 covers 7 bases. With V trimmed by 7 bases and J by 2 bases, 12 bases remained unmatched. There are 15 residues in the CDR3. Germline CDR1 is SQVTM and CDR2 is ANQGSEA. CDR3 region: CSAQPPGQLTDTQYF. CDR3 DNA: TGCAGCGCACAACCACCGGGACAGCTCACAGATACGCAGTATTTT.

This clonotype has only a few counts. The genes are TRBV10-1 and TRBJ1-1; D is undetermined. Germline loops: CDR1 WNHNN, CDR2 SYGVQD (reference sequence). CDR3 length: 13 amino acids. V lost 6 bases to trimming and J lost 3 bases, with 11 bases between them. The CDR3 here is CASSRDLDTEAFF. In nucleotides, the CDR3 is TGCGCCAGCAGCCGAGACCTGGACACTGAAGCTTTCTTT.

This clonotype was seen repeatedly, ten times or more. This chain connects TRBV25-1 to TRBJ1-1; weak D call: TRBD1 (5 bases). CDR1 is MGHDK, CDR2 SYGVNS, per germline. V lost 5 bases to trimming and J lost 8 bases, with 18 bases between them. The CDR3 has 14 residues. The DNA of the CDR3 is TGTGCCAGCAGTCCCTCCGGGACCATGGGCGAAGCTTTCTTT. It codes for CASSPSGTMGEAFF.

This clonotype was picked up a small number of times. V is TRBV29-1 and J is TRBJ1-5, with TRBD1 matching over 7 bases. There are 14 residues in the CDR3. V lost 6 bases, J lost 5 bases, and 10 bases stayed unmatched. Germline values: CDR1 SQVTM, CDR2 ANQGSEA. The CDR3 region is CSVRQGNKDQPQHF. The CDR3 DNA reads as TGCAGCGTACGACAGGGCAACAAGGATCAGCCCCAGCATTTT.

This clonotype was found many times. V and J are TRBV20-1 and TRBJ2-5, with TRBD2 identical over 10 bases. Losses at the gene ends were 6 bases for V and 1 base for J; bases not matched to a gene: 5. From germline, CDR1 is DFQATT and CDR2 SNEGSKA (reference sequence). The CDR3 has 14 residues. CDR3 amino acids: CSAITSGTQETQYF. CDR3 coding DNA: TGCAGTGCGATCACTAGCGGGACCCAAGAGACCCAGTACTTC.

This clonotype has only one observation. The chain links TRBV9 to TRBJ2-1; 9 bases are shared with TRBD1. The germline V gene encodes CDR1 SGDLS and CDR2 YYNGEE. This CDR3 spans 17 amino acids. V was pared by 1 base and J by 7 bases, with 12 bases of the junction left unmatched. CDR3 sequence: CASSVTVTGGARNEQFF. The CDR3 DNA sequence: TGTGCCAGCAGCGTAACCGTCACAGGGGGCGCGAGGAATGAGCAGTTCTTC.

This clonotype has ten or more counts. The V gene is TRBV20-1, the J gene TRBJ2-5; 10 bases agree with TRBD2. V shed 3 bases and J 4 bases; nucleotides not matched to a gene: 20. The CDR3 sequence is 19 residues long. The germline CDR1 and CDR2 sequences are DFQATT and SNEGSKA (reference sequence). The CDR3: CSARGAQTGAGGPGETQYF. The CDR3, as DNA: TGCAGTGCTAGGGGCGCCCAAACCGGAGCGGGAGGGCCAGGAGAGACCCAGTACTTC.

The CDR3 loop reads CASSPAGLRTDTQYF. CDR3 sequence (DNA): TGTGCCAGCAGTCCGGCGGGGTTAAGGACAGATACGCAGTATTTT. This sequence joins TRBV27 and TRBJ2-3, with D perhaps matching TRBD2 (6 bases). CDR1 is MNHEY, CDR2 SMNVEV, per germline (reference sequence). CDR3 length equals 15 residues. Trimming removed 5 bases from V and 3 bases from J, with 15 bases in between.

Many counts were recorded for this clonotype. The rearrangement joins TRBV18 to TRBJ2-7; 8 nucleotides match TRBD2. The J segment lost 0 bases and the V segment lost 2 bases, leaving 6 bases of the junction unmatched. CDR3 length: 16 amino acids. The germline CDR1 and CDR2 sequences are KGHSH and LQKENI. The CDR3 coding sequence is TGTGCCAGCTCACCAGTCGGGGGGGCCTCCTCCTACGAGCAGTACTTC. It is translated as CASSPVGGASSYEQYF.

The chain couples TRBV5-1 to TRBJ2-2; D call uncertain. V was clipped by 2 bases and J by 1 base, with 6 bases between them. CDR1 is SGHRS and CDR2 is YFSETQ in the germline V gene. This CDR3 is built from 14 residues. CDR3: CASSLPGNTGELFF. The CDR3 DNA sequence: TGCGCCAGCAGCTTACCGGGGAACACCGGGGAGCTGTTTTTT. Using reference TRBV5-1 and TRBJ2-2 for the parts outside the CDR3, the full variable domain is KAGVTQTPRYLIKTRGQQVTLSCSPISGHRSVSWYQQTPGQGLQFLFEYFSETQRNKGNFPGRFSGRQFSNSRSEMNVSTLELGDSALYLCASSLPGNTGELFFGEGSRLTVL.

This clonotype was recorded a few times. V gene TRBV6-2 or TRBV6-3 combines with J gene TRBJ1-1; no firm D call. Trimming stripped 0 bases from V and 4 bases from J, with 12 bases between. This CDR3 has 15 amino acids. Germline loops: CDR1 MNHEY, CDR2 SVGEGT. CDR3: CASSYSTGRGTEAFF. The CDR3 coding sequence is TGTGCCAGCAGTTACTCGACCGGCCGTGGCACTGAAGCTTTCTTT.

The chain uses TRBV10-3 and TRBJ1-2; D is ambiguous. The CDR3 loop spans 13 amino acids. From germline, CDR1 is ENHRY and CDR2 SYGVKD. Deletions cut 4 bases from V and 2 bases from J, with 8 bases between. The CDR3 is CAISGTLNYGYTF. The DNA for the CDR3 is TGTGCCATCAGTGGAACGCTGAACTATGGCTACACCTTC.

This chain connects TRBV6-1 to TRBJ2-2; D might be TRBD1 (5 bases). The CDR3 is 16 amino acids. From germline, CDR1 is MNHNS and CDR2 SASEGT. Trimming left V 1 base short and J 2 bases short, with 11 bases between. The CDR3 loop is CASSEEAGRNTGELFF. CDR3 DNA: TGTGCCAGCAGTGAAGAAGCAGGGCGCAACACCGGGGAGCTGTTTTTT.

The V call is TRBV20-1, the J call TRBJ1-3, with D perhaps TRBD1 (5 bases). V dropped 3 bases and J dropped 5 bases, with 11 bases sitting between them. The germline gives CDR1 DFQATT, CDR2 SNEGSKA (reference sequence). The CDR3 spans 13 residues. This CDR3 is CSASVQGRNTIYF. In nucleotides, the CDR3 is TGCAGTGCTAGCGTCCAGGGCAGAAACACCATATATTTT.

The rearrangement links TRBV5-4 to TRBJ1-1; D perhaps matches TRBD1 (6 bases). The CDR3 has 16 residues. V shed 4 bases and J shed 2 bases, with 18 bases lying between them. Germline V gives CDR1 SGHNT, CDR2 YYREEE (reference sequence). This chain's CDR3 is CASSRGGTKKNTEAFF. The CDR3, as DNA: TGTGCCAGCAGCCGGGGGGGGACAAAAAAAAACACTGAAGCTTTCTTT. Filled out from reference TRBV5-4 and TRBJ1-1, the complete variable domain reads ETGVTQSPTHLIKTRGQQVTLRCSSQSGHNTVSWYQQALGQGPQFIFQYYREEENGRGNFPPRFSGLQFPNYSSELNVNALELDDSALYLCASSRGGTKKNTEAFFGQGTRLTVV.

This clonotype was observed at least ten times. The CDR3 DNA is TGTGCCACCAGCAGAGAATCCGGGACAGCACAAGAGACCCAGTACTTC. Protein product: CATSRESGTAQETQYF. The V gene is TRBV15, the J gene TRBJ2-5; TRBD1 matches 7 bases. This CDR3 is built from 16 residues. V shed 0 bases and J 2 bases; nucleotides not matched to a gene: 6. Germline V CDR1 and CDR2: LNHNV, YYDKDF (reference sequence).

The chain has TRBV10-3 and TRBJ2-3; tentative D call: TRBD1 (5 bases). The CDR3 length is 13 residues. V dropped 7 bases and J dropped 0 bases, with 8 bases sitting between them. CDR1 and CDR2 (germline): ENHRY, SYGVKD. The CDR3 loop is CAIKGSSTDTQYF. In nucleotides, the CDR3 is TGTGCCATCAAGGGGTCCAGCACAGATACGCAGTATTTT.

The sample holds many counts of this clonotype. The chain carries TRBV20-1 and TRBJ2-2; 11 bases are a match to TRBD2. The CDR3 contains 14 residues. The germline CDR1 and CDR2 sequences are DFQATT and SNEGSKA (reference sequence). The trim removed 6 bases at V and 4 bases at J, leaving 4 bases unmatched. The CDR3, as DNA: TGCAGTGCCAAACTAGCGGGAGTCACCGGGGAGCTGTTTTTT. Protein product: CSAKLAGVTGELFF.

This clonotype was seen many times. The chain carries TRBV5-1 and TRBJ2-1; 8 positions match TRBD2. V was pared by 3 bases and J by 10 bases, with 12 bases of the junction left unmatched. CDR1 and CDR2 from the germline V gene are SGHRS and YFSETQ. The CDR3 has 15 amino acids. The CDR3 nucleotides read TGCGCCAGCAGCTCCAGCGGGAGTTCGTTGGAGGAGCAGTTCTTC. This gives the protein CASSSSGSSLEEQFF.

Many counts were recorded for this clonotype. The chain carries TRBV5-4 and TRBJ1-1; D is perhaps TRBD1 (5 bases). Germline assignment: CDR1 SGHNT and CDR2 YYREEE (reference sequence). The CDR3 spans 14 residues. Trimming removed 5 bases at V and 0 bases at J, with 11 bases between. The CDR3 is CASSTRGMNTEAFF. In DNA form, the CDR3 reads TGTGCCAGCAGTACGAGGGGCATGAACACTGAAGCTTTCTTT.

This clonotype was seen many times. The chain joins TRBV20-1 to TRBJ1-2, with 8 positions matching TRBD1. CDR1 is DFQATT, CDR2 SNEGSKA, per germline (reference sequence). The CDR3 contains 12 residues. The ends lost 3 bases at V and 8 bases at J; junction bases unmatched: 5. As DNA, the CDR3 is TGCAGTGCTAGTGACAGGGGCTACGGCTACACCTTC. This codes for CSASDRGYGYTF.